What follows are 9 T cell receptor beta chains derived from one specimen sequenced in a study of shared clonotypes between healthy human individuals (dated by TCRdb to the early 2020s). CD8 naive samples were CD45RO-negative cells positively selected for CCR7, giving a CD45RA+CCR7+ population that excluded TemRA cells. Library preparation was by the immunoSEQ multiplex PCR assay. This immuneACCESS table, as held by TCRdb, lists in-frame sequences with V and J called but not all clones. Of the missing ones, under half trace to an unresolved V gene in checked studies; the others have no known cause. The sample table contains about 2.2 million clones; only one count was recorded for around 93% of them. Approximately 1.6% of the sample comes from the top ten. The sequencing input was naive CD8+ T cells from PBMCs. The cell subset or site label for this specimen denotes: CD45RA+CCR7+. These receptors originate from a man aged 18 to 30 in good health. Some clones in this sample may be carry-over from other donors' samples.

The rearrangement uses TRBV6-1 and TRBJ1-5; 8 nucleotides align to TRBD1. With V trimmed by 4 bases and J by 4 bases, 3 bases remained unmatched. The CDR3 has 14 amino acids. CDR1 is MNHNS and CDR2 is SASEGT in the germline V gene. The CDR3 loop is CASSGTGWNQPQHF. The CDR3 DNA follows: TGTGCCAGCAGTGGGACAGGGTGGAATCAGCCCCAGCATTTT.

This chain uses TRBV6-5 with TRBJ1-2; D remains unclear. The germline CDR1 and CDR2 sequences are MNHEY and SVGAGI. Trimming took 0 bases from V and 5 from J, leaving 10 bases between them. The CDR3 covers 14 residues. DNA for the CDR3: TGTGCCAGCAGTTACTCGGAGATGGAGTATGGCTACACCTTC. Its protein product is CASSYSEMEYGYTF.

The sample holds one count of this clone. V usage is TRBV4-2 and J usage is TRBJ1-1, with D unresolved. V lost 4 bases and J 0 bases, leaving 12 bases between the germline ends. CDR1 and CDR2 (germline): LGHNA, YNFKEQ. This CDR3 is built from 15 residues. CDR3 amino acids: CASSLPLAVNTEAFF. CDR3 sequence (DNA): TGTGCCAGCAGCCTCCCCTTGGCGGTGAACACTGAAGCTTTCTTT.

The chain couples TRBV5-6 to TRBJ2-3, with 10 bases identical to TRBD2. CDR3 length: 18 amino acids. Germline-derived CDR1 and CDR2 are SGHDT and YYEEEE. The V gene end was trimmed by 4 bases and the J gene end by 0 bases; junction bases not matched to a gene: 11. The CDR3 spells CASSHPNGLAASTDTQYF. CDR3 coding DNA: TGTGCCAGCAGCCACCCGAACGGACTAGCGGCTAGCACAGATACGCAGTATTTT.

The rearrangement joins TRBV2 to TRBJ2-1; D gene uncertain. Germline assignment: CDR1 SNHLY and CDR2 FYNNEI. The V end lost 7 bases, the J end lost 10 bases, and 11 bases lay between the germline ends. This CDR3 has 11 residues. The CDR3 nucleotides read TGTGCCAGCAACCTAAAAGGCGAGCAGTTCTTC. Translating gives CASNLKGEQFF.

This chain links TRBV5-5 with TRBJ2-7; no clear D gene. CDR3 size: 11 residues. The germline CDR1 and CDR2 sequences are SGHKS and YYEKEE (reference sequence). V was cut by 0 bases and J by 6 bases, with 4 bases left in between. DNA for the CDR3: TGTGCCAGCAGCTTGGCAGGCGAGCAGTACTTC. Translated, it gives CASSLAGEQYF. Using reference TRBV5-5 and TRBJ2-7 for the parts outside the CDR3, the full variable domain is DAGVTQSPTHLIKTRGQQVTLRCSPISGHKSVSWYQQVLGQGPQFIFQYYEKEERGRGNFPDRFSARQFPNYSSELNVNALLLGDSALYLCASSLAGEQYFGPGTRLTVT.

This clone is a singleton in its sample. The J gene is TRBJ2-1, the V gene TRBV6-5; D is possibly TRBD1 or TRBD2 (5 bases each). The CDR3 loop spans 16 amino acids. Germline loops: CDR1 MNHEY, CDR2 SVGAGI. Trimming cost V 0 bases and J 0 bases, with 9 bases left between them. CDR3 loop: CASSYSRGASYNEQFF. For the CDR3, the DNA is TGTGCCAGCAGTTACTCGAGAGGGGCCTCCTACAATGAGCAGTTCTTC.

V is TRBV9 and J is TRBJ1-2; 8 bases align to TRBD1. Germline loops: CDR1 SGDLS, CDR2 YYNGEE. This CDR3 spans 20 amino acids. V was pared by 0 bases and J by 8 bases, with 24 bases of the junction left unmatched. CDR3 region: CASSVVEGGRGLDVSEGYTF. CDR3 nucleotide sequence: TGTGCCAGCAGCGTAGTCGAAGGGGGCAGGGGGCTAGACGTAAGCGAGGGCTACACCTTC.

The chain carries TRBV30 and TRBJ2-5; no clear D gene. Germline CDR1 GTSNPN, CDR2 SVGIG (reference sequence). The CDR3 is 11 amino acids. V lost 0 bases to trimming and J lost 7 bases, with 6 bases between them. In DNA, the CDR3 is TGTGCCTGGAGTGTGGGGTTGACCCAGTACTTC. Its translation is CAWSVGLTQYF.